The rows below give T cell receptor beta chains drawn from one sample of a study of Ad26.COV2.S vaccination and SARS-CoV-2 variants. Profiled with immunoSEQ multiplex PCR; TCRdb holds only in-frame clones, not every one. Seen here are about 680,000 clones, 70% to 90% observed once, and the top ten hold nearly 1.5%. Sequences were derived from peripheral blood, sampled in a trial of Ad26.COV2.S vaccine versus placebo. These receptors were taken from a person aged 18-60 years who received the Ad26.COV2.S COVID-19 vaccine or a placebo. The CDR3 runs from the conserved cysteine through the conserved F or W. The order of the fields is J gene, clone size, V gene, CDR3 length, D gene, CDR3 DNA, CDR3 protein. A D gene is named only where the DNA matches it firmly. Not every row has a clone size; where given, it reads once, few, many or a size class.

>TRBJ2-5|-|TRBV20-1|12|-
TGCAGTGCGAGTACGGGGATTGAGACCCAGTACTTC
CSASTGIETQYF
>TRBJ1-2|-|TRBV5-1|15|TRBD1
TGCGCCAGCAGCTTAATCCCGGGACAGGGCTATGGCTACACCTTC
CASSLIPGQGYGYTF
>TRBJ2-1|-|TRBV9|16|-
TGTGCCAGCAGCGCGAGGAGGGCGAGCTCCTACAATGAGCAGTTCTTC
CASSARRASSYNEQFF
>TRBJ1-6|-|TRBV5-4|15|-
TGTGCCAGCAGCTTGGAGCTATTGAGGAATTCACCCCTCCACTTT
CASSLELLRNSPLHF
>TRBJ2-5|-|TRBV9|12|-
TGTGCCAGCAGCTCGGACTGGGAGACCCAGTACTTC
CASSSDWETQYF
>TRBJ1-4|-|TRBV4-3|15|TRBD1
TGCGCCAGCAGCCAAGAGGGGACAGGGGGTAGAAAACTGTTTTTT
CASSQEGTGGRKLFF
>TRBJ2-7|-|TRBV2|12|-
TGTGCCAGCAGCAACGGGTACTACGAGCAGTACTTC
CASSNGYYEQYF
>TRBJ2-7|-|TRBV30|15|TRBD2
TGTGCCTGGAGTTCTCTGAGCGGGGGCCTTTCCGAGCAGTACTTC
CAWSSLSGGLSEQYF
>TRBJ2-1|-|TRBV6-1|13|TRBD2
TGTGCCAGCAGTGACGGGGGGGCCTATGAGCAGTTCTTC
CASSDGGAYEQFF
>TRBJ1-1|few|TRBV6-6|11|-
TGTGCCAGCCGGGGGAACACTGAAGCTTTCTTT
CASRGNTEAFF
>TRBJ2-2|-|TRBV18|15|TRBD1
TGTGCCAGCCAGGGGACAGGGGCGAACACCGGGGAGCTGTTTTTT
CASQGTGANTGELFF
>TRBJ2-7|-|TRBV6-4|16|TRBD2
TGTGCCAGCAGGAGGGAAGCGGGAGGGCCCAACTACGAGCAGTACTTC
CASRREAGGPNYEQYF
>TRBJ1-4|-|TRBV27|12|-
TGTGCCAGCAGTTTATTATATGAAAAACTGTTTTTT
CASSLLYEKLFF
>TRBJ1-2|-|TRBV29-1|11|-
TGCAGCGCAAGGGACTTTCCTGGCTACACCTTC
CSARDFPGYTF
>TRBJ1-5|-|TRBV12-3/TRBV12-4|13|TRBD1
TGTGCCAGCAGCCGACAGGGTAATCAGCCCCAGCATTTT
CASSRQGNQPQHF
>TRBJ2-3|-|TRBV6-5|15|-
TGTGCCAGCAGTTACGGTCTTCAGGGGACAGATACGCAGTATTTT
CASSYGLQGTDTQYF
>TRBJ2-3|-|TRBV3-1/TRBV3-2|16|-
TGTGCCAGCAGCCAAGATCGGGGGTCCTGGACAGATACGCAGTATTTT
CASSQDRGSWTDTQYF
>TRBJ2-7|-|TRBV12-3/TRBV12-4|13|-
TGTGCCAGCAGTTTAGCGCGCAGCTACGAGCAGTACTTC
CASSLARSYEQYF
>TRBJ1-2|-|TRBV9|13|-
TGTGCCAGCAGCTCGAGCTCTAACTATGGCTACACCTTC
CASSSSSNYGYTF
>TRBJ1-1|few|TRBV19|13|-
TGTGCCAGTAGAATCGGAGGGGGCACTGAAGCTTTCTTT
CASRIGGGTEAFF
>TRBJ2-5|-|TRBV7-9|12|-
TGTGCCAGCAGCTTTAGGGGGGAGACCCAGTACTTC
CASSFRGETQYF
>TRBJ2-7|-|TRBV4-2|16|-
TGTGCCAGCAGCCAAGATCCCAGGACACTCGCCTACGAGCAGTACTTC
CASSQDPRTLAYEQYF
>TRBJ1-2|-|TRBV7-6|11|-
TGTGCCAGCAGTCCAGGGTACGGCTACACCTTC
CASSPGYGYTF